This T cell receptor (beta chain) emerged from a study of blood T cell repertoires in COVID-19 (TCRdb year 2020). For context, the study as a whole: Samples from collaborators originated in the United States, Italy and Spain and spanned both the acute and convalescent phases of COVID-19. The repertoires were made available in a free public database intended to serve as a resource for research on the immune response to SARS-CoV-2. The samples were drawn from the first 160 participants of the ongoing ImmuneRACE study and from under 1,500 subjects provided by 6 global collaborators. The material from the prospective study consisted of cDNA or gDNA derived from T cells, B-cell-depleted T cells, or PBMCs. The dataset comprised deeply sampled blood TCRbeta repertoires from subjects exposed to, actively infected with, or recovered from COVID-19. Where available, HLA class I and class II types were obtained from metadata supplied by the sample provider rather than from assay-based typing. Nearly every sample came with metadata listing a de-identified subject ID, COVID-19 status, age in years and sex.

The collaborating institutions used their own protocols to collect whole blood in K2EDTA tubes. For TCRbeta analysis, collaborators shipped samples in one of three forms: frozen whole blood, isolated PBMCs, or DNA extracted from either of those sample types. On the study overall, not on this receptor specifically: The quantity of clinical and demographic metadata differed by source and by participant and was supplied without curation.

Measured from the cysteine to the phenylalanine, the CDR3 is 16 residues long. Left in the record is the CDR3 DNA by itself, 48 bases read in frame from the first base. Trimming takes 4 bases from V and 1 base from J, and the germline ends sit 14 bases apart. CDR1 KGHDR and CDR2 SFDVKD were looked up in the germline V gene. On this clone itself: Its antigen specificity is not known. Base qualities are not recorded, but no much larger clone differs from it by a single base.

The immunoSEQ Assay, a bias-controlled multiplex PCR, was used to amplify TCRbeta CDR3 regions from genomic DNA. The study's processing was this. The number of nucleated cells in each sample was estimated from the amplification of reference gene primers within the assay. Sequence reads were collapsed and filtered to measure the absolute abundance of every unique TCRbeta CDR3 rearrangement. For each sample, productive Simpson clonality was calculated as the square root of Simpson's diversity index over productive rearrangements. TCRdb holds this immuneACCESS table with in-frame rearrangements only. Some clones are missing; in checked studies, unresolved V genes explain under half, and the rest has no known cause. D and trimming were read from the DNA, whereas the V and J calls and clone size are those reported in that table. This sample lists some 77,000 clones; nearly 90% were detected once. The ten top clones hold 4.3% of the sample.

The rearrangement joined TRBV24-1 to TRBJ2-3; TRBD1 might be the D gene, on 6 matching bases. The receptor's source is a woman older than 75 with active or convalescent COVID-19. Sequenced material: peripheral blood. The CDR3 here reads CATSDRLGGGTDTQYF. The sequenced DNA: TGTGCCACCAGTGACCGATTAGGGGGAGGCACAGATACGCAGTATTTT.